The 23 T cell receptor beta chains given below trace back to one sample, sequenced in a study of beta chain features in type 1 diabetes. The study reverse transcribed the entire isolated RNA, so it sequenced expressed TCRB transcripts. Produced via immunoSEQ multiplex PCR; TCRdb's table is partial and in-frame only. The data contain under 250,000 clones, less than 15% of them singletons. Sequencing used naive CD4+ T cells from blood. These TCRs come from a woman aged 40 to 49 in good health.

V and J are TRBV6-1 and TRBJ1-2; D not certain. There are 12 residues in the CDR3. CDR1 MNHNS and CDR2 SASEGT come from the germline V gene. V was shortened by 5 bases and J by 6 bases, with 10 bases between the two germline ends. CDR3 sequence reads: CASSPGFHGYTF. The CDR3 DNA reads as TGTGCCAGCAGTCCGGGATTCCATGGCTACACCTTC.

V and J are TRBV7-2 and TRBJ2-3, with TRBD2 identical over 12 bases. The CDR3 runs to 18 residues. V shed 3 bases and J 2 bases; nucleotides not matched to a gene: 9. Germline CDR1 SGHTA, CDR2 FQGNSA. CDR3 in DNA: TGTGCCAGCAGCTTGGCTAGCGGGGGGGCCCCCCCCACAGATACGCAGTATTTT. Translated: CASSLASGGAPPTDTQYF.

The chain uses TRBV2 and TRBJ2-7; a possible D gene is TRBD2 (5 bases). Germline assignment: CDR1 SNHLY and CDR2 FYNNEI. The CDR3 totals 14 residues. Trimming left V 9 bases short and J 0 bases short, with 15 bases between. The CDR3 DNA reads TGTGCCAGTATATATCACGGGGTCTCCTACGAGCAGTACTTC. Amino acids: CASIYHGVSYEQYF. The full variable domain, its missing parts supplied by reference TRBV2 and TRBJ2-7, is EPEVTQTPSHQVTQMGQEVILRCVPISNHLYFYWYRQILGQKVEFLVSFYNNEISEKSEIFDDQFSVERPDGSNFTLKIRSTKLEDSAMYFCASIYHGVSYEQYFGPGTRLTVT.

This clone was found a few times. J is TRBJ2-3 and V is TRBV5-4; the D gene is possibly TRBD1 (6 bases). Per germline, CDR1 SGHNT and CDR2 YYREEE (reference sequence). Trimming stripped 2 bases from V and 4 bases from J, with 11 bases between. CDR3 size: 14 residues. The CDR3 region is CASSLAPGADTQYF. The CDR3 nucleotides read TGTGCCAGCAGCTTAGCTCCAGGGGCAGATACGCAGTATTTT.

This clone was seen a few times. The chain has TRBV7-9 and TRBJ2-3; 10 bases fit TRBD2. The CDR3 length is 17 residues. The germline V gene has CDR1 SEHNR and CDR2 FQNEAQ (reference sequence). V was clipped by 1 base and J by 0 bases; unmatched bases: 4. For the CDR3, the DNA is TGTGCCAGCAGCTTAGGGCTAGCGGGGGCGAGCACAGATACGCAGTATTTT. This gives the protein CASSLGLAGASTDTQYF.

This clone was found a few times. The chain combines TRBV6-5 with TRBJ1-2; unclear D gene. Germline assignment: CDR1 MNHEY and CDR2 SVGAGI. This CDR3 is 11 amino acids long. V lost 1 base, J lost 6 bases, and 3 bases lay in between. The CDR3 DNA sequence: TGTGCCAGCAGTTACTTAAATGGCTACACCTTC. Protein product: CASSYLNGYTF.

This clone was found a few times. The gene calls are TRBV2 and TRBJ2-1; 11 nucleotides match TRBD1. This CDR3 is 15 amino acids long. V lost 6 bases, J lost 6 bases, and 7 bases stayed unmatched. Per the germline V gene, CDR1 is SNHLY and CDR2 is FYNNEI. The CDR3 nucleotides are TGTGCCAGCAGCCGGACAGGGGGCGCCCTCAATGAGCAGTTCTTC. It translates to CASSRTGGALNEQFF.

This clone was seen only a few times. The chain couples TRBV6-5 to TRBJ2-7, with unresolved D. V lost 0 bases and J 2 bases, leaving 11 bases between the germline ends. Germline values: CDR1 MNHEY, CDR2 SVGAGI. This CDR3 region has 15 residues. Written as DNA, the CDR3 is TGTGCCAGCAGTTACTCGCGGCTGAAAGCCTACGAGCAGTACTTC. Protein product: CASSYSRLKAYEQYF.

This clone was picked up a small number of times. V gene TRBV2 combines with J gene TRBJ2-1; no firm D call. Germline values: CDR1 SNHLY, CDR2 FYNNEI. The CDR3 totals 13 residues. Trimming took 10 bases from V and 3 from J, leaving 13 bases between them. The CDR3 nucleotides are TGTGCCACCAAGAAACCGAGCTACAATGAGCAGTTCTTC. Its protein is CATKKPSYNEQFF.

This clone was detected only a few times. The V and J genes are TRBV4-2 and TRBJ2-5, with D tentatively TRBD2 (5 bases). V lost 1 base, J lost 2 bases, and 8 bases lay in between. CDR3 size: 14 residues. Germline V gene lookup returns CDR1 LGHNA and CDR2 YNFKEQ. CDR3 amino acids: CASSQVGEQETQYF. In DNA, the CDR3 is TGTGCCAGCAGCCAAGTTGGGGAGCAAGAGACCCAGTACTTC.

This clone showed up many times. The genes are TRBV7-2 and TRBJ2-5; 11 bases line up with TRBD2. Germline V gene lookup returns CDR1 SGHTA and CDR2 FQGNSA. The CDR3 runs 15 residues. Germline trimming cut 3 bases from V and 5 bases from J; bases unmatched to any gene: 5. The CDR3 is CASSLTSGAAETQYF. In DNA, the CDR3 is TGTGCCAGCAGCTTGACTAGCGGGGCGGCCGAGACCCAGTACTTC.

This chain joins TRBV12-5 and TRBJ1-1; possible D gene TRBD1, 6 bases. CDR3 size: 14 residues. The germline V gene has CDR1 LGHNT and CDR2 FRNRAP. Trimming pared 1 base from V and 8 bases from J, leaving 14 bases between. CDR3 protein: CASGLGLGAWEAFF. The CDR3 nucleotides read TGTGCTAGTGGTTTGGGGTTGGGGGCTTGGGAAGCTTTCTTT.

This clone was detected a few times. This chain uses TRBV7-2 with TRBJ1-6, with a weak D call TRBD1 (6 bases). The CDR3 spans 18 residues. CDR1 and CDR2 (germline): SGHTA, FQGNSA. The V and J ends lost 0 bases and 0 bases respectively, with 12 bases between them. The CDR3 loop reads CASSLAVRGSSYNSPLHF. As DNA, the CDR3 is TGTGCCAGCAGCTTAGCCGTCAGGGGTAGCTCCTATAATTCACCCCTCCACTTT.

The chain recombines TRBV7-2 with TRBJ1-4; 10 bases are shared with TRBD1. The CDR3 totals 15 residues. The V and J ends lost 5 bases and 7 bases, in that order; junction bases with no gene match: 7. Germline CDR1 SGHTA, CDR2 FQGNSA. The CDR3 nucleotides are TGTGCCAGCAGCCCACGGGGACAGGGGAGTGAAAAACTGTTTTTT. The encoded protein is CASSPRGQGSEKLFF.

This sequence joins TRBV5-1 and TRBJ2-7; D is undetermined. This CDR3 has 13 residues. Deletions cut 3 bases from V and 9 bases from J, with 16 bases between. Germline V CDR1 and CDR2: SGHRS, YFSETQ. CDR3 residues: CASSSGPGWVQYF. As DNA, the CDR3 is TGCGCCAGCAGCTCCGGTCCAGGTTGGGTGCAGTACTTC.

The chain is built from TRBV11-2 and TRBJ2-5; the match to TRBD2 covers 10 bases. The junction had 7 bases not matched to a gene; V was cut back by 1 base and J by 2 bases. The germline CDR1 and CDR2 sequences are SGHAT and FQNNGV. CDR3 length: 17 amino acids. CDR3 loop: CASSLGGTSGVQETQYF. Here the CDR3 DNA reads TGTGCCAGCAGCTTAGGGGGTACTAGCGGGGTGCAAGAGACCCAGTACTTC.

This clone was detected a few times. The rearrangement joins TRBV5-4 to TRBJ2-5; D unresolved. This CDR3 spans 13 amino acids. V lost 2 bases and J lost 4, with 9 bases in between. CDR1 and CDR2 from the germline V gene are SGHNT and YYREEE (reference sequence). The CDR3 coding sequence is TGTGCCAGCAGCTTTTCCCTAAGAGAGACCCAGTACTTC. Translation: CASSFSLRETQYF.

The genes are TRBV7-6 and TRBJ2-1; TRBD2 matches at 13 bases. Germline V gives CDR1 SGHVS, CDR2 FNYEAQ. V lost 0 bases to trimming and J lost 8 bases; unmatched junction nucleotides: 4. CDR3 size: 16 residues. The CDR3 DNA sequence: TGTGCCAGCAGCTTAGCTACTAGCGGGGGGGCGTATGAGCAGTTCTTC. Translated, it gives CASSLATSGGAYEQFF.

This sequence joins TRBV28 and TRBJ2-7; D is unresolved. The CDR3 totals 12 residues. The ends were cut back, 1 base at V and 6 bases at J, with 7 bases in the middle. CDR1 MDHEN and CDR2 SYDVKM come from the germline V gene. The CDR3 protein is CASSLLVGEQYF. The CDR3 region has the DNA TGTGCCAGCAGTTTATTAGTTGGCGAGCAGTACTTC. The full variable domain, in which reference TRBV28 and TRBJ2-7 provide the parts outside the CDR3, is DVKVTQSSRYLVKRTGEKVFLECVQDMDHENMFWYRQDPGLGLRLIYFSYDVKMKEKGDIPEGYSVSREKKERFSLILESASTNQTSMYLCASSLLVGEQYFGPGTRLTVT.

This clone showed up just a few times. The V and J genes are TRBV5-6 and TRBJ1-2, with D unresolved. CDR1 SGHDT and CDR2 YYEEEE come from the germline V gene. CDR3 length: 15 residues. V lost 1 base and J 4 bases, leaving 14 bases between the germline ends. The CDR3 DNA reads TGTGCCAGCAGCTTGAGTTCATCAGGAACCTATGGCTACACCTTC. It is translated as CASSLSSSGTYGYTF.

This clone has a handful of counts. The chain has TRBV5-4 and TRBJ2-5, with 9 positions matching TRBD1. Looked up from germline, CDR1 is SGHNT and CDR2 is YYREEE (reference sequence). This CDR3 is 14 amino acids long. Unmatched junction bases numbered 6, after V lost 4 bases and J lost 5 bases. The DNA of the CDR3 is TGTGCCAGCAGCCTACGGACAGGGGCGGAGACCCAGTACTTC. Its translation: CASSLRTGAETQYF.

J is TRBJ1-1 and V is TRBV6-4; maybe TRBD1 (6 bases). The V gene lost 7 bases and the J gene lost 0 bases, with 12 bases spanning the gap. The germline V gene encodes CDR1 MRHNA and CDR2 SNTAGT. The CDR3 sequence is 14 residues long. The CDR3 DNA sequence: TGTGCCAGCAAGCCAGGGGCCGTGAACACTGAAGCTTTCTTT. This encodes CASKPGAVNTEAFF.

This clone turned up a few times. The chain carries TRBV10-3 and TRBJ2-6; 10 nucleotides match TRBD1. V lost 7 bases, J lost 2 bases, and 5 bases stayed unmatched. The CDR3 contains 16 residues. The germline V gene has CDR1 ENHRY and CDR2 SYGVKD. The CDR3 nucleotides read TGTGCCATCACTAAGGACAGGGGGACTGGGGCCAACGTCCTGACTTTC. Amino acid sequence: CAITKDRGTGANVLTF.